This T cell receptor beta chain was captured in a study of blood T cell repertoires in COVID-19. Overall study context: Material from acute and convalescent COVID-19 was sourced from the United States, Italy and Spain. T cells, B-cell-depleted T cells, or PBMCs supplied cDNA or gDNA.

Under the authors' procedure: It was from reference gene primer amplification that nucleated cell counts were estimated. The method was immunoSEQ multiplex PCR; TCRdb's version includes in-frame clones alone and lacks a portion of them. The V and J calls and clone size were taken over from that table, and D and trimming were inferred from the DNA. Among 350,000 to 450,000 clones listed, around nine tenths were seen once. V was cut by 4 bases and J by 2 bases, with 14 bases left in between. This CDR3 spans 15 amino acids. From germline, CDR1 is LGHDT and CDR2 YNNKEL (reference sequence). Source material: peripheral blood. V is TRBV3-1 (or the pseudogene TRBV3-2) and J is TRBJ1-2; D remains ambiguous. This sequence was found in a human donor in a cohort sampled during active COVID-19. CDR3 region: CASSPRANLNYGYTF. CDR3 sequence (DNA): TGTGCCAGCAGCCCTAGAGCTAACCTGAACTATGGCTACACCTTC.